The clone carrying this T cell receptor beta chain occurred many times. The antigen remains unidentified. This record belongs to a study of Graves' ophthalmopathy and Graves' hyperthyroidism. Study observations and caveats: Blood also carried most expanded thyroid clonotypes exceeding 0.001 frequency.

Amplified TCR beta CDR3 regions were obtained using RNA transcripts as template. Amplification began with first-round RT-PCR using HTBI primers, then second-round multiplex PCR was performed. MiXCR, run by TCRdb on the multiplex PCR reads, gives a single entry per CDR3 protein. The repertoire holds roughly 480,000 distinct CDR3 sequences, 13% to 15% seen once, with around 9.8% in the top ten. Ophthalmopathy donors were characterized by moderate-to-severe activity, CAS of at least 3, NOSPECS of at least 4, and duration under 3 months. The study excluded patients with other autoimmune diseases, uncontrolled infections, pregnancy or lactation. The CDR3 length is 13 residues. CDR1 and CDR2 from the germline V gene are MDHEN and SYDVKM. The ends were cut back, 6 bases at V and 4 bases at J, with 12 bases in the middle.

Sample: blood. The source of this sequence is a woman in her twenties or thirties with Graves' ophthalmopathy. The gene calls are TRBV28 and TRBJ1-1; D may be TRBD1 (6 bases). The CDR3 here is CASRSRQATEAFF. CDR3 DNA: TGTGCCAGCAGATCCCGACAGGCCACTGAAGCTTTCTTT. Combining the CDR3 with reference TRBV28 and TRBJ1-1 gives the whole variable domain DVKVTQSSRYLVKRTGEKVFLECVQDMDHENMFWYRQDPGLGLRLIYFSYDVKMKEKGDIPEGYSVSREKKERFSLILESASTNQTSMYLCASRSRQATEAFFGQGTRLTVV.